Below are 12 T cell receptor beta chains sequenced from a single sample in a study of blood T cell repertoires in COVID-19. Method: immunoSEQ multiplex PCR; TCRdb's copy keeps in-frame clones and lacks some. Of under 50,000 clones listed, around 86% are singletons. Sequencing was carried out using peripheral blood. The receptors derive from a man aged 35 to 55 with active COVID-19.

The rearrangement links TRBV20-1 to TRBJ2-7; TRBD1 matches at 12 bases. From germline, CDR1 is DFQATT and CDR2 SNEGSKA (reference sequence). Trimming removed 3 bases from V and 4 bases from J; junction bases left unmatched: 4. CDR3 length: 14 residues. In DNA form, the CDR3 reads TGCAGTGCTAGTGGGACAGGGGGCTGGTACGAGCAGTACTTC. Translated, it gives CSASGTGGWYEQYF.

The genes are TRBV3-1 (or the pseudogene TRBV3-2) and TRBJ2-1; 9 nucleotides match TRBD2. The V gene end was trimmed by 3 bases and the J gene end by 1 base; junction bases not matched to a gene: 4. Germline values: CDR1 LGHDT, CDR2 YNNKEL (reference sequence). The CDR3 runs to 16 residues. The CDR3 sequence is CASSQGGLASYNEQFF. CDR3 DNA: TGTGCCAGCAGCCAGGGGGGACTAGCATCCTACAATGAGCAGTTCTTC.

The chain couples TRBV4-1 to TRBJ2-3; the match to TRBD2 covers 12 bases. The CDR3 has 15 residues. Germline loops: CDR1 MGHRA, CDR2 YSYEKL. The V segment lost 1 base and the J segment 10 bases; nucleotides outside the gene matches: 6. CDR3 bases: TGCGCCAGCAGCCAAGGACTAGCGGGGGTCGAATCGCAGTATTTT. Its translation is CASSQGLAGVESQYF.

The gene calls are TRBV5-1 and TRBJ1-2; D might be TRBD1 (5 bases). This CDR3 comprises 13 residues. The V gene lost 0 bases and the J gene lost 5 bases, with 8 bases spanning the gap. The germline V gene encodes CDR1 SGHRS and CDR2 YFSETQ. The CDR3 bases are TGCGCCAGCAGCTTGGCACAGGTTTATGGCTACACCTTC. Translation gives CASSLAQVYGYTF.

This chain joins TRBV6-5 and TRBJ2-7; 7 bases match TRBD1. Germline V gives CDR1 MNHEY, CDR2 SVGAGI. The CDR3 totals 16 residues. J was trimmed by 0 bases and V by 4 bases; bases with no gene match: 9. Here the CDR3 DNA reads TGTGCCAGCAGTTTCAGGACAGGACCTCTCTCCTACGAGCAGTACTTC. Translating it yields CASSFRTGPLSYEQYF.

This sequence joins TRBV15 and TRBJ1-5, with D perhaps matching TRBD1 (6 bases). This CDR3 has 17 amino acids. The V gene's germline CDR1 is LNHNV and CDR2 YYDKDF (reference sequence). V was shortened by 4 bases and J by 3 bases, with 19 bases between the two germline ends. CDR3 loop: CATSIPPQGGYNQPQHF. In nucleotides, the CDR3 is TGTGCCACCAGCATCCCGCCACAGGGCGGATACAATCAGCCCCAGCATTTT.

The chain links TRBV5-1 to TRBJ2-7; 11 bases map to TRBD1. The junction had 5 bases not matched to a gene; V was cut back by 4 bases and J by 5 bases. Germline V gene data show CDR1 as SGHRS and CDR2 as YFSETQ. This CDR3 comprises 14 residues. The CDR3 protein is CASSPGTGGNEQYF. DNA for the CDR3: TGCGCCAGCAGCCCGGGGACAGGGGGGAACGAGCAGTACTTC.

This rearrangement joins TRBV29-1 to TRBJ2-7; D may be TRBD2 (6 bases). The CDR3 covers 13 residues. Trimming took 0 bases from V and 6 from J, leaving 12 bases between them. Germline lookup yields CDR1 SQVTM and CDR2 ANQGSEA. The CDR3 region is CSVEEPRGSEQYF. In DNA, the CDR3 is TGCAGCGTTGAAGAACCGCGGGGTTCCGAGCAGTACTTC.

V and J are TRBV19 and TRBJ1-2; D is undetermined. Germline CDR1 and CDR2: LNHDA and SQIVND (reference sequence). V dropped 4 bases and J dropped 0 bases, with 6 bases sitting between them. CDR3 size: 13 residues. The CDR3 is CASSKGANYGYTF. CDR3 DNA sequence: TGTGCCAGTAGTAAAGGAGCTAACTATGGCTACACCTTC.

The CDR3 sequence is CAWSVDGGSNQPQHF. In nucleotides, the CDR3 is TGTGCCTGGAGTGTAGATGGGGGGTCCAATCAGCCCCAGCATTTT. This chain joins TRBV30 and TRBJ1-5; D might be TRBD1 (5 bases). The CDR3 has 15 residues. From germline, CDR1 is GTSNPN and CDR2 SVGIG (reference sequence). Between the trimmed V and J ends, which lost 0 bases and 3 bases, there was a span of 12 bases.

The chain uses TRBV2 and TRBJ2-5, with D perhaps matching TRBD1 (6 bases). V dropped 1 base and J dropped 7 bases, with 10 bases sitting between them. CDR1 is SNHLY and CDR2 is FYNNEI in the germline V gene. The CDR3 has 13 amino acids. CDR3 protein: CASSEDRVGTQYF. The CDR3 nucleotides read TGTGCCAGCAGTGAAGACAGGGTGGGGACCCAGTACTTC.

The chain employs TRBV4-1 and TRBJ1-1, with D perhaps TRBD1 (6 bases). Trimming removed 3 bases at V and 5 bases at J, with 13 bases between. The CDR3 covers 14 residues. Germline lookup yields CDR1 MGHRA and CDR2 YSYEKL. The CDR3, as DNA: TGCGCCAGCAGCCAGGAAACAGGGTATACTGAAGCTTTCTTT. This codes for CASSQETGYTEAFF.